These 30 T cell receptor beta chains were all obtained from the same sample, sequenced in a study of blood T cell repertoires in COVID-19. Assay used: immunoSEQ multiplex PCR; TCRdb lists only in-frame clones, some missing. The table records about 160,000 clones, around nine tenths of them present only once. The sequenced sample consisted of PBMCs or T cells enriched from blood (not recorded which). Receptor source: a woman aged 50 to 60 who had recovered from COVID-19.

The chain links TRBV19 to TRBJ2-7; the match to TRBD2 covers 13 bases. V lost 3 bases to trimming and J lost 10 bases; unmatched junction nucleotides: 3. This CDR3 region has 13 residues. Germline-derived CDR1 and CDR2 are LNHDA and SQIVND (reference sequence). For the CDR3, the DNA is TGTGCCAGTAGTATGGGGACTAGCGGGGATCAGTACTTC. Amino acids: CASSMGTSGDQYF.

The chain recombines TRBV3-1 (or the pseudogene TRBV3-2) with TRBJ2-3, with no clear D. This CDR3 has 14 residues. In germline, CDR1 is LGHDT, CDR2 YNNKEL (reference sequence). V was shortened by 0 bases and J by 6 bases, with 10 bases between the two germline ends. CDR3 region: CASSQEMARDTQYF. In nucleotides, the CDR3 is TGTGCCAGCAGCCAAGAAATGGCTAGGGATACGCAGTATTTT.

The CDR3 bases are TGTGCCAGCAGTTACTCGAATCAGGGGACTAATTCACCCCTCCACTTT. This codes for CASSYSNQGTNSPLHF. This chain joins TRBV6-5 and TRBJ1-6, with D perhaps matching TRBD1 (6 bases). Germline CDR1 MNHEY, CDR2 SVGAGI. The CDR3 runs to 16 residues. V gave up 0 bases and J gave up 6 bases, with 12 bases separating them.

For this clone: At the DNA level, this CDR3 is encoded by other sequences in the same sample as well. Here the CDR3 DNA reads TGTGCCAGCAGCTTAGCGGGGAGGGGGGAAAAACTGTTTTTT. Amino acids: CASSLAGRGEKLFF. The gene calls are TRBV7-2 and TRBJ1-4; D possibly corresponds to TRBD1 (6 bases). CDR3 length: 14 amino acids. In germline, CDR1 is SGHTA, CDR2 FQGNSA. V was cut by 0 bases and J by 8 bases, with 10 bases left in between.

In this sample, this clone turned up a few times. The chain has TRBV6-5 and TRBJ1-4, with a tentative D call TRBD1 (6 bases). CDR1 is MNHEY, CDR2 SVGAGI, per germline. The ends were cut back, 6 bases at V and 3 bases at J, with 14 bases in the middle. The CDR3 has 15 residues. CDR3 sequence (DNA): TGTGCCAGCAGGACGATTGGGACACCTAATGAAAAACTGTTTTTT. Its translation: CASRTIGTPNEKLFF.

The rearrangement joins TRBV24-1 to TRBJ1-5; no reliable D call. Looked up from germline, CDR1 is KGHDR and CDR2 is SFDVKD. This CDR3 has 16 residues. Trimming shortened V by 9 bases and J by 4 bases, and 21 bases separated the two germline ends. The CDR3 is CATPDAGYRKNQPQHF. The CDR3 region has the DNA TGTGCCACCCCAGACGCGGGGTATAGGAAAAATCAGCCCCAGCATTTT.

The chain uses TRBV5-6 and TRBJ2-5, with a weak D call TRBD2 (7 bases). Germline CDR1 reads SGHDT; CDR2 reads YYEEEE. Trimming cost V 0 bases and J 5 bases, with 14 bases left between them. The CDR3 is 15 residues long. CDR3 nucleotides: TGTGCCAGCAGCTTGGATGGGGGGGCGCGGGAGACCCAGTACTTC. This gives the protein CASSLDGGARETQYF.

This clone showed up just once. This chain uses TRBV9 with TRBJ2-7; 11 nucleotides line up with TRBD1. CDR1 SGDLS and CDR2 YYNGEE come from the germline V gene. There are 16 residues in the CDR3. V shed 4 bases and J 5 bases; nucleotides not matched to a gene: 11. In DNA form, the CDR3 reads TGTGCCAGCAGCCGGGGATGGACAGGGGGCGACCACGAGCAGTACTTC. Translating it yields CASSRGWTGGDHEQYF. The entire variable domain, with the rest obtained from reference TRBV9 and TRBJ2-7, is as follows: DSGVTQTPKHLITATGQRVTLRCSPRSGDLSVYWYQQSLDQGLQFLIQYYNGEERAKGNILERFSAQQFPDLHSELNLSSLELGDSALYFCASSRGWTGGDHEQYFGPGTRLTVT.

This clone showed up just once. The rearrangement links TRBV18 to TRBJ2-7; 14 bases map to TRBD2. Germline V gene sequence: CDR1 KGHSH, CDR2 LQKENI. The ends lost 3 bases at V and 5 bases at J; junction bases unmatched: 6. This CDR3 region has 16 residues. CDR3 nucleotides: TGTGCCAGCTCACCGCGGAGACTAGCGGGGGGGAACGAGCAGTACTTC. The encoded protein is CASSPRRLAGGNEQYF.

The gene calls are TRBV30 and TRBJ1-2, with a tentative D call TRBD1 (6 bases). Trimming cost V 3 bases and J 4 bases, with 12 bases left between them. This CDR3 has 13 amino acids. Germline V gene sequence: CDR1 GTSNPN, CDR2 SVGIG (reference sequence). CDR3 DNA sequence: TGTGCCTGGAGACAGGGCCATTTCTATGGCTACACCTTC. Translating gives CAWRQGHFYGYTF.

The V gene is TRBV11-3, the J gene TRBJ2-7, with TRBD1 matching 7 bases. The V gene end was trimmed by 5 bases and the J gene end by 3 bases; junction bases not matched to a gene: 7. The CDR3 totals 14 residues. Germline values: CDR1 SGHNT, CDR2 YENEEA. The CDR3 coding sequence is TGTGCCAGCAGCGTGACAGGGAAGGGCTACGAGCAGTACTTC. Residues: CASSVTGKGYEQYF.

The chain is built from TRBV6-5 and TRBJ2-7; a possible D gene is TRBD2 (5 bases). V was trimmed by 5 bases and J by 2 bases, leaving 10 bases between them. Germline CDR1 and CDR2: MNHEY and SVGAGI. This CDR3 is built from 13 residues. CDR3 sequence reads: CASSTEGAYEQYF. In DNA form, the CDR3 reads TGTGCCAGCAGTACCGAGGGAGCCTACGAGCAGTACTTC.

The chain uses TRBV23-1 and TRBJ1-2; D is possibly TRBD1 (6 bases). TRBV23-1 is an ORF, and what it does is uncertain. With 0 bases removed from V and 4 bases from J, the gap between germline ends came to 18 bases. This CDR3 comprises 17 residues. CDR3 DNA: TGCGCCAGCAGTCAATCGGGGAGCGGGGGCAGCTCCTATGGCTACACCTTC. This gives the protein CASSQSGSGGSSYGYTF.

The chain uses TRBV2 and TRBJ2-7; 10 positions match TRBD1. CDR1 and CDR2 (germline): SNHLY, FYNNEI. This CDR3 spans 12 amino acids. V trimming: 7 bases; J trimming: 6 bases; junction bases outside the gene matches: 3. The CDR3 DNA follows: TGTGCCAGCATTGGACAGGGGGGCGAGCAGTACTTC. Encoded protein: CASIGQGGEQYF.

The chain links TRBV12-3 or TRBV12-4 to TRBJ1-3; possible D gene TRBD1, 5 bases. V shed 4 bases and J shed 4 bases, with 8 bases lying between them. CDR3 length: 13 amino acids. The chain's CDR3 is CASSSRAGNTIYF. The CDR3 DNA is TGTGCCAGCAGTTCCAGGGCCGGAAACACCATATATTTT.

The chain uses TRBV5-6 and TRBJ2-1; D ambiguous. The V end lost 0 bases, the J end lost 7 bases, and 11 bases lay between the germline ends. This CDR3 region has 14 residues. The V gene's germline CDR1 is SGHDT and CDR2 YYEEEE. The CDR3 region is CASSLGNVANEQFF. In nucleotides, the CDR3 is TGTGCCAGCAGCTTGGGTAATGTAGCAAATGAGCAGTTCTTC.

The gene calls are TRBV10-3 and TRBJ1-3, with D perhaps TRBD1 (6 bases). V was pared by 4 bases and J by 4 bases, with 8 bases between. The germline V gene has CDR1 ENHRY and CDR2 SYGVKD. This CDR3 region has 13 residues. CDR3 nucleotides: TGTGCCATCAGTGCAGGGGCCGGAAACACCATATATTTT. This codes for CAISAGAGNTIYF.

The chain has TRBV6-5 and TRBJ2-3, with D perhaps TRBD1 (7 bases). Trimming shortened V by 7 bases and J by 0 bases, and 14 bases separated the two germline ends. This CDR3 spans 15 amino acids. Germline CDR1 MNHEY, CDR2 SVGAGI. This CDR3 reads CASTRGDRSTDTQYF. In DNA, the CDR3 is TGTGCCAGCACGAGGGGGGACAGAAGCACAGATACGCAGTATTTT.

This chain joins TRBV6-5 and TRBJ2-7, with 7 bases identical to TRBD1. From germline, CDR1 is MNHEY and CDR2 SVGAGI. The CDR3 consists of 13 residues. Losses at the gene ends were 7 bases for V and 4 bases for J; bases not matched to a gene: 7. CDR3 nucleotides: TGTGCCAGCACACAGGGGCCCCAGTACGAGCAGTACTTC. This codes for CASTQGPQYEQYF.

The chain has TRBV6-5 and TRBJ1-1; TRBD1 matches 9 bases. Germline V lookup: CDR1 MNHEY, CDR2 SVGAGI. The CDR3 extends over 13 amino acids. V lost 2 bases to trimming and J lost 12 bases; unmatched junction nucleotides: 7. The CDR3: CASSYQDRGKTFF. In DNA form, the CDR3 reads TGTGCCAGCAGTTACCAGGACAGGGGCAAGACTTTCTTT.

This clone was observed many times. The sample has other DNA sequences that encode this CDR3 too. The gene calls are TRBV30 and TRBJ1-1; a weak D match, TRBD1 (6 bases). The germline gives CDR1 GTSNPN, CDR2 SVGIG (reference sequence). Trimming took 0 bases from V and 5 from J, leaving 13 bases between them. The CDR3 length is 14 residues. The CDR3 sequence is CAWSVLRGRTEAFF. CDR3 DNA: TGTGCCTGGAGTGTACTCAGGGGTAGGACTGAAGCTTTCTTT.

The rearrangement links TRBV29-1 to TRBJ2-4, with no clear D. Deletions cut 4 bases from V and 0 bases from J, with 7 bases between. CDR1 is SQVTM, CDR2 ANQGSEA, per germline. This CDR3 has 13 amino acids. CDR3 nucleotides: TGCAGCGTTGTTCTCCTAGCCAAAAACATTCAGTACTTC. It encodes CSVVLLAKNIQYF.

The rearrangement uses TRBV4-2 and TRBJ1-6; D is ambiguous. The CDR3 is 15 amino acids. The germline V gene encodes CDR1 LGHNA and CDR2 YNFKEQ. V lost 3 bases to trimming and J lost 7 bases, with 13 bases between them. The CDR3 DNA reads TGTGCCAGCAGCCAGGCAGCGGTCGGGAATTCACCCCTCCACTTT. As protein: CASSQAAVGNSPLHF.

This clone was seen once. The rearrangement joins TRBV9 to TRBJ2-1, with D perhaps TRBD2 (6 bases). CDR3 length: 14 amino acids. V was cut by 0 bases and J by 5 bases, with 9 bases left in between. The germline CDR1 and CDR2 sequences are SGDLS and YYNGEE. This chain's CDR3 is CASSVEPGDNEQFF. CDR3 sequence (DNA): TGTGCCAGCAGCGTAGAACCGGGGGACAATGAGCAGTTCTTC. Filled out from reference TRBV9 and TRBJ2-1, the complete variable domain reads DSGVTQTPKHLITATGQRVTLRCSPRSGDLSVYWYQQSLDQGLQFLIQYYNGEERAKGNILERFSAQQFPDLHSELNLSSLELGDSALYFCASSVEPGDNEQFFGPGTRLTVL.

This chain uses TRBV19 with TRBJ2-7, with 7 nucleotides matching TRBD2. V dropped 8 bases and J dropped 4; count of bases not matched to a gene: 17. CDR1 and CDR2 from the germline V gene are LNHDA and SQIVND (reference sequence). The CDR3 totals 16 residues. The CDR3 sequence is CASATRGGSGPYEQYF. The CDR3, as DNA: TGTGCCAGTGCTACCCGGGGCGGTAGCGGGCCTTACGAGCAGTACTTC.

This clone was detected a few times. The chain uses TRBV13 and TRBJ2-1, with 12 nucleotides matching TRBD2. CDR1 and CDR2 from the germline V gene are PRHDT and FYEKMQ (reference sequence). The CDR3 runs 15 residues. With V trimmed by 5 bases and J by 7 bases, 6 bases remained unmatched. CDR3 sequence reads: CASSRTSGDTNEQFF. DNA of the CDR3: TGTGCCAGCAGCCGGACTAGCGGGGATACAAATGAGCAGTTCTTC.

This clone was counted ten times or more. The chain employs TRBV7-9 and TRBJ1-2; 7 nucleotides match TRBD1. This CDR3 spans 13 amino acids. V dropped 6 bases and J dropped 7; count of bases not matched to a gene: 8. The V gene's germline CDR1 is SEHNR and CDR2 FQNEAQ (reference sequence). The chain's CDR3 is CASSLIDRAGYTF. The CDR3 nucleotides are TGTGCCAGCAGTCTAATTGACAGGGCTGGCTACACCTTC.

The J gene is TRBJ2-2, the V gene TRBV4-3; the match to TRBD1 covers 9 bases. CDR1 is LGHNA, CDR2 YSLEER, per germline. With V trimmed by 3 bases and J by 6 bases, 5 bases remained unmatched. The CDR3 spans 15 residues. Here the CDR3 reads CASSQWTGVSGELFF. Written as DNA, the CDR3 is TGCGCCAGCAGCCAGTGGACAGGGGTGTCCGGGGAGCTGTTTTTT.

The genes are TRBV7-8 and TRBJ2-2; TRBD1 matches 9 bases. Germline values: CDR1 SGHVS, CDR2 FQNEAQ. The CDR3 runs 15 residues. Trimming took 5 bases from V and 2 from J; bases not matched to a gene: 3. CDR3 protein: CASSRTGGNTGELFF. The CDR3 DNA follows: TGTGCCAGCAGCCGAACAGGGGGCAACACCGGGGAGCTGTTTTTT.

The chain joins TRBV2 to TRBJ2-5; tentative D call: TRBD2 (6 bases). This CDR3 region has 12 residues. CDR1 is SNHLY, CDR2 FYNNEI, per germline. Trimming took off 6 bases at V and 5 bases at J, with 10 bases between the two ends. The CDR3 DNA sequence: TGTGCCAGCAGCCCGGGGGAGGAGACCCAGTACTTC. Its protein is CASSPGEETQYF.